The 18 T cell receptor beta chains in this list originate from one sample, sequenced in a study of Graves' ophthalmopathy and Graves' hyperthyroidism. Scientists amplified the TCR beta CDR3 regions from RNA transcripts. Scientists carried out first-round RT-PCR using HTBI primers and then a second-round multiplex PCR. Each CDR3 protein is one row after TCRdb ran MiXCR on the multiplex PCR reads. In the table there are approximately 210,000 distinct CDR3 sequences, about a fifth of which are singletons. The material sequenced was peripheral blood. These receptors were collected from a woman aged 45-60 years with Graves' ophthalmopathy.

This clonotype was detected many times. The rearrangement links TRBV28 to TRBJ2-7, with a possible D match to TRBD1 (5 bases). Trimming stripped 10 bases from V and 2 bases from J, with 12 bases between. This CDR3 has 12 amino acids. Germline V lookup: CDR1 MDHEN, CDR2 SYDVKM. The CDR3 is CATEAGTYEQYF. CDR3 DNA: TGTGCCACCGAGGCAGGGACCTACGAGCAGTACTTC.

This clonotype was counted at least ten times. The chain employs TRBV6-1 and TRBJ2-3; 10 nucleotides agree with TRBD2. The germline CDR1 and CDR2 sequences are MNHNS and SASEGT. The CDR3 has 14 amino acids. Trimming took 7 bases from V and 2 from J; bases not matched to a gene: 3. CDR3 nucleotide sequence: TGTGCCAGCAAACTAGCGGGATTCACAGATACGCAGTATTTT. The encoded protein is CASKLAGFTDTQYF.

J is TRBJ2-2 and V is TRBV5-1; the match to TRBD1 covers 10 bases. Trimming took 4 bases from V and 7 from J; bases not matched to a gene: 10. The CDR3 runs to 16 residues. Looked up from germline, CDR1 is SGHRS and CDR2 is YFSETQ. CDR3 nucleotide sequence: TGCGCCAGCAGCCCTCCGGGACAGGGGAGTATCGGGGAGCTGTTTTTT. Translation gives CASSPPGQGSIGELFF.

There are many counts of this clonotype. The V and J genes are TRBV3-1 and TRBJ1-2; D perhaps matches TRBD1 (5 bases). Trimming cost V 2 bases and J 4 bases, with 8 bases left between them. This CDR3 region has 13 residues. Per germline, CDR1 LGHDT and CDR2 YNNKEL (reference sequence). The CDR3 loop is CASSQRGGYGYTF. The CDR3, as DNA: TGTGCCAGCAGCCAAAGGGGCGGCTATGGCTACACCTTC.

In this sample, this clonotype turned up many times. This chain joins TRBV7-2 and TRBJ1-3; no clear D gene. Germline V CDR1 and CDR2: SGHTA, FQGNSA. This CDR3 is built from 12 residues. V was cut by 8 bases and J by 4 bases, with 9 bases left in between. The CDR3 is CASGGFGNTIYF. The CDR3 nucleotides read TGTGCCAGCGGAGGGTTCGGAAACACCATATATTTT. Full variable domain (rest looked up from reference TRBV7-2 and TRBJ1-3): GAGVSQSPSNKVTEKGKDVELRCDPISGHTALYWYRQSLGQGLEFLIYFQGNSAPDKSGLPSDRFSAERTGGSVSTLTIQRTQQEDSAVYLCASGGFGNTIYFGEGSWLTVV.

Many counts were recorded for this clonotype. The genes are TRBV12-3 or TRBV12-4 and TRBJ2-7, with D perhaps TRBD1 or TRBD2 (5 bases each). Trimming cost V 2 bases and J 6 bases, with 11 bases left between them. The CDR3 spans 13 residues. CDR3 in DNA: TGTGCCAGCAGTTTATTTGGGACCGCCGAGCAGTACTTC. It yields the protein CASSLFGTAEQYF.

In this sample, this clonotype turned up many times. This rearrangement joins TRBV27 to TRBJ1-2; D remains unclear. Germline assignment: CDR1 MNHEY and CDR2 SMNVEV (reference sequence). The CDR3 covers 14 residues. Between the trimmed V and J ends, which lost 8 bases and 4 bases, there was a span of 17 bases. The CDR3 region has the DNA TGTGCCAGCGCTCCTCGACATTGGCTCTATGGCTACACCTTC. Its translation: CASAPRHWLYGYTF.

CDR3 in amino acids: CASSPGPSGGGDYEQYF. As DNA, the CDR3 is TGTGCCAGCTCACCAGGGCCTAGCGGAGGGGGGGACTACGAGCAGTACTTC. This chain joins TRBV18 and TRBJ2-7, with a weak D call TRBD2 (7 bases). The CDR3 loop spans 17 amino acids. CDR1 and CDR2 (germline): KGHSH, LQKENI. The V end was cut by 2 bases, the J end by 3 bases, with 20 bases between.

This chain joins TRBV6-2 or TRBV6-3 and TRBJ2-2, with TRBD1 matching over 8 bases. The CDR3 spans 14 residues. V trimming: 7 bases; J trimming: 6 bases; junction bases outside the gene matches: 7. Germline-derived CDR1 and CDR2 are MNHEY and SVGEGT. This chain's CDR3 is CASTATGVAGELFF. CDR3 nucleotide sequence: TGTGCCAGCACGGCGACAGGGGTTGCCGGGGAGCTGTTTTTT.

The genes are TRBV24-1 and TRBJ1-2; 7 nucleotides agree with TRBD1. Germline loops: CDR1 KGHDR, CDR2 SFDVKD. The V segment lost 6 bases and the J segment 4 bases; nucleotides outside the gene matches: 1. The CDR3 totals 12 residues. For the CDR3, the DNA is TGTGCCACCAGTCAGGGGGGCTATGGCTACACCTTC. It yields the protein CATSQGGYGYTF.

This clonotype occurred once. V gene TRBV6-1 combines with J gene TRBJ2-5, with a weak D call TRBD1 (6 bases). Per the germline V gene, CDR1 is MNHNS and CDR2 is SASEGT. This CDR3 region has 12 residues. V shed 6 bases and J shed 5 bases, with 10 bases lying between them. CDR3: CASRFDRETQYF. Written as DNA, the CDR3 is TGTGCCAGCAGGTTTGACAGGGAGACCCAGTACTTC.

This clonotype has at least ten counts. This chain connects TRBV5-6 to TRBJ2-7, with 8 bases fitting TRBD2. The CDR3 consists of 14 residues. Germline trimming cut 4 bases from V and 4 bases from J; bases unmatched to any gene: 7. Germline V gene sequence: CDR1 SGHDT, CDR2 YYEEEE. The CDR3 spells CASSLGTSLYEQYF. For the CDR3, the DNA is TGTGCCAGCAGCCTGGGGACTAGTCTTTACGAGCAGTACTTC. Full variable domain (outside the CDR3, taken from reference TRBV5-6 and TRBJ2-7): DAGVTQSPTHLIKTRGQQVTLRCSPKSGHDTVSWYQQALGQGPQFIFQYYEEEERQRGNFPDRFSGHQFPNYSSELNVNALLLGDSALYLCASSLGTSLYEQYFGPGTRLTVT.

The rearrangement links TRBV9 to TRBJ2-5, with unresolved D. Germline CDR1 SGDLS, CDR2 YYNGEE. V lost 4 bases to trimming and J lost 2 bases, with 12 bases between them. This CDR3 is 14 amino acids long. The CDR3 DNA reads as TGTGCCAGCAGCCCCGGACCACAGCAAGAGACCCAGTACTTC. Protein sequence: CASSPGPQQETQYF.

The chain links TRBV28 to TRBJ1-1, with 8 bases identical to TRBD1. The CDR3 totals 14 residues. Germline trimming cut 8 bases from V and 0 bases from J; bases unmatched to any gene: 5. Germline V lookup: CDR1 MDHEN, CDR2 SYDVKM. Here the CDR3 reads CASVLTGVNTEAFF. The CDR3 DNA reads as TGTGCCAGCGTCTTGACAGGGGTGAACACTGAAGCTTTCTTT.

The table lists this clonotype with many counts. Here the CDR3 DNA reads TGTGCCACCAGTCACAGGGGGCAGACAGGGGAGACCCAGTACTTC. Its protein product is CATSHRGQTGETQYF. The rearrangement uses TRBV24-1 and TRBJ2-5; TRBD1 matches 9 bases. Per germline, CDR1 KGHDR and CDR2 SFDVKD. This CDR3 spans 15 amino acids. V shed 6 bases and J 5 bases; nucleotides not matched to a gene: 9.

This clonotype was recorded many times. This chain joins TRBV2 and TRBJ2-5, with TRBD2 identical over 8 bases. CDR3 size: 15 residues. Germline V CDR1 and CDR2: SNHLY, FYNNEI. V lost 8 bases and J lost 7; bases outside the gene matches: 15. The CDR3 is CASHLVRGGSSTQYF. The CDR3 nucleotides read TGTGCCAGCCACCTTGTTCGGGGGGGGAGCTCGACCCAGTACTTC.

This clonotype was seen ten or more times. This rearrangement joins TRBV5-1 to TRBJ1-1; D may be TRBD1 (6 bases). CDR1 is SGHRS and CDR2 is YFSETQ in the germline V gene. Trimming stripped 4 bases from V and 1 base from J, with 11 bases between. This CDR3 has 14 residues. CDR3 bases: TGCGCCAGCAGCCATCCGGACAGGAACACTGAAGCTTTCTTT. It translates to CASSHPDRNTEAFF.

The chain uses TRBV7-2 and TRBJ2-3; the D is unclear. Trimming stripped 0 bases from V and 2 bases from J, with 6 bases between. The CDR3 has 14 residues. The germline CDR1 and CDR2 sequences are SGHTA and FQGNSA. Written as DNA, the CDR3 is TGTGCCAGCAGCTTAGCGGCCCCCACAGATACGCAGTATTTT. Translated, it gives CASSLAAPTDTQYF.